The entry below describes one T cell receptor beta chain. What it binds is not known. This sample was included in a study of a mutant IDH1 vaccine in newly diagnosed glioma. Study overall: Vaccination of patients was performed eight times, in weeks 1, 3, 5, 7, 11, 15, 19 and 23. Vaccination was launched 4-6 weeks after radiotherapy alone, or with temozolomide cycles. Antecedent treatment encompassed radiotherapy, temozolomide, or their combination; the majority received both.

Time point defined: week 5, during vaccination. Every single dose of the vaccine, 300 ug of mutant IDH1 20-mer peptide, came with topical imiquimod. Using immunoSEQ multiplex PCR, the repertoire was profiled, and TCRdb retains in-frame clones only, with some absent. This sample has 30,000 to 35,000 clones; 50% to 60% occur once, and the top ten carry 9.5% to 12%. Whole-study results and caveats: Evidence of vaccine-induced immune responses was documented in approximately 93% of patients.

This receptor was taken from a young woman with glioma. Sequenced here: PBMCs, sampled from a glioma patient whose treatment included an IDH1 peptide vaccine.

This CDR3 reads CASTAGDQPQHF. The CDR3 DNA reads TGTGCCAGCACCGCGGGCGATCAGCCCCAGCATTTT. The chain employs TRBV6-6 and TRBJ1-5; D unresolved. CDR1 is MNHNY and CDR2 is SVGAGI in the germline V gene (reference sequence). Deletions cut 7 bases from V and 5 bases from J, with 9 bases between. The CDR3 loop spans 12 amino acids.